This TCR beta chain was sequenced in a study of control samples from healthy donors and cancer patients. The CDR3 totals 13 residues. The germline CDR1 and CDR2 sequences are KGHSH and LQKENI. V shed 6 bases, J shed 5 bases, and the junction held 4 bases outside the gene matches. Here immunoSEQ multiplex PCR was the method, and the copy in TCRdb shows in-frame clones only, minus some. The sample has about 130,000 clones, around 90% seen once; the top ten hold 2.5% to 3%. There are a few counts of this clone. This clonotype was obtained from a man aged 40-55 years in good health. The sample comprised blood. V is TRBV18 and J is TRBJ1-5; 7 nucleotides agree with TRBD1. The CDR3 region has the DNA TGTGCCAGCTCTGGGCAGGGGGATCAGCCCCAGCATTTT. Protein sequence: CASSGQGDQPQHF.